This T cell receptor beta chain was profiled in a study of cytomegalovirus exposure and HLA in healthy donors. Study outcomes and limitations: A previous analysis found most TCR beta V segments productive roughly 87% or roughly 30% of the time.

This clone occurred a few times. Antigen unknown. After removal of 2 bases from V and 3 bases from J, the junction contained 4 bases not matched to a gene. The CDR3 extends over 16 amino acids. PCR was performed using 60 Vbeta and 13 Jbeta primers. Profiled with immunoSEQ multiplex PCR; TCRdb holds only in-frame clones, not every one. The data hold approximately 110,000 clones, with around 83% observed a single time. This receptor was taken from a man aged 25 to 40 in good health and CMV-seropositive. The sequencing sample was made of PBMCs. The rearrangement joins TRBV5-3 to TRBJ1-6; 8 bases match TRBD1. TRBV5-3 is treated as an ORF (open reading frame) with a function not yet certain. CDR3: CARSLLGQVYNSPLHF. In DNA form, the CDR3 reads TGTGCCAGAAGCTTATTGGGACAGGTCTATAATTCACCCCTCCACTTT.